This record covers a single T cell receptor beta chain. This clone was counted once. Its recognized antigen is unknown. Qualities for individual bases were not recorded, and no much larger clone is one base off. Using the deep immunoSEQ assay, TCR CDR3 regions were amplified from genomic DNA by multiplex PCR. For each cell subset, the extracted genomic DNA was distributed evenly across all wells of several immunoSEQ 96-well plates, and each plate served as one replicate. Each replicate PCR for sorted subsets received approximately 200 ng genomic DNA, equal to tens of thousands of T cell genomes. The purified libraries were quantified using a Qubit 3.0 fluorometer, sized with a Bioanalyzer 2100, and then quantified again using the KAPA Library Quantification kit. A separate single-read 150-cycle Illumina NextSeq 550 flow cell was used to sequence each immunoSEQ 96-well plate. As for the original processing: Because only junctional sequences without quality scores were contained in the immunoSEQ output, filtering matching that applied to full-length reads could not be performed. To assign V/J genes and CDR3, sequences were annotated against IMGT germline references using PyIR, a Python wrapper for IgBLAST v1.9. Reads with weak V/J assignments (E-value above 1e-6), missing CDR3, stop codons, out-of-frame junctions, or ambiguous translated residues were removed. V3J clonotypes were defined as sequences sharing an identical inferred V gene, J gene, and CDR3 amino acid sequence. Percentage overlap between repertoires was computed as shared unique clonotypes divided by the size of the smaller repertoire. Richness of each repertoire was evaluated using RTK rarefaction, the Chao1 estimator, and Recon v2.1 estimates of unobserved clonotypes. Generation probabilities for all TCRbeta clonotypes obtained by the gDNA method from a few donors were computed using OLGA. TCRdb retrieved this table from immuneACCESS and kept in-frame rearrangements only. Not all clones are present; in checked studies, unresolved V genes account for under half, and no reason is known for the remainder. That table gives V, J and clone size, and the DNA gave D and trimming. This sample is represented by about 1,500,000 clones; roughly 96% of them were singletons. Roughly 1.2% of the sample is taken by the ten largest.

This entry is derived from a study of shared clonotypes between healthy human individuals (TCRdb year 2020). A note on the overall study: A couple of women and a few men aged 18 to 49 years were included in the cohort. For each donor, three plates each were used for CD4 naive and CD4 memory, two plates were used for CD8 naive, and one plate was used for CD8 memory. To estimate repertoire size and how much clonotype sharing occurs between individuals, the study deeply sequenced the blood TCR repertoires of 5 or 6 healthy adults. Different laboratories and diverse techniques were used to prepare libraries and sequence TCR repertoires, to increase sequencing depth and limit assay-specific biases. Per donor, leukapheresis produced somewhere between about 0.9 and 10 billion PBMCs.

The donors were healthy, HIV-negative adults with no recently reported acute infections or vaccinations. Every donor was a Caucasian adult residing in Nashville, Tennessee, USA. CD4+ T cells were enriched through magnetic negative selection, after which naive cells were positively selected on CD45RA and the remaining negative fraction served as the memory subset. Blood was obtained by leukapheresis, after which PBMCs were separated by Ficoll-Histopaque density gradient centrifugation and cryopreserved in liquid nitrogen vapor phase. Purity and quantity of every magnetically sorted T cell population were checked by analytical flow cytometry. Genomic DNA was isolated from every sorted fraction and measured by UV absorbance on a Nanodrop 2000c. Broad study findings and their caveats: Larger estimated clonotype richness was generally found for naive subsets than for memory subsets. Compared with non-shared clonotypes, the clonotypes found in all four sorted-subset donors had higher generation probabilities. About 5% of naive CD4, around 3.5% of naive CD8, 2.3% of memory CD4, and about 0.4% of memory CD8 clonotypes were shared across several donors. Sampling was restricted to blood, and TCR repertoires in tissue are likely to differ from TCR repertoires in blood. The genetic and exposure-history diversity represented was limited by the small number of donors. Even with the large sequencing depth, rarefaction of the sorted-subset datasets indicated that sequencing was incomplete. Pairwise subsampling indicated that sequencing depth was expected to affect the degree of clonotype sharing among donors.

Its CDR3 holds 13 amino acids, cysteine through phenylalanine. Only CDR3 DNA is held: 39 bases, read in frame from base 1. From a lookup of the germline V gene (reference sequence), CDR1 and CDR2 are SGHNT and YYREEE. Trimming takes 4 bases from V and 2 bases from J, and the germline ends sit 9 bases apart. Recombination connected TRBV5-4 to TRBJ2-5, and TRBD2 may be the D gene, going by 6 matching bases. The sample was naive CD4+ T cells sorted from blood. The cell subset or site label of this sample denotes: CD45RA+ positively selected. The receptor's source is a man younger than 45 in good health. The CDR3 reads CASSGGLQETQYF. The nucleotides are TGTGCCAGCAGCGGGGGACTTCAAGAGACCCAGTACTTC.